This TCR beta chain was sequenced in a study of brain T cells in children with intractable seizures. Trimming at V came to 5 bases and at J to 3 bases, leaving 5 bases not matched to a gene. Germline values: CDR1 SGHVS, CDR2 FQNEAQ. There are 14 residues in the CDR3. The sequenced cases were selected for having the highest brain T cell transcript signatures. Here immunoSEQ multiplex PCR was the method, and the copy in TCRdb shows in-frame clones only, minus some. The table shows some 4,000 clones, with over 60% occurring only once. Here the sequenced sample was resected brain tissue, taken at surgery. The TCR originated in a girl aged 2-15 years with Rasmussen encephalitis and intractable seizures. V usage is TRBV7-8 and J usage is TRBJ1-1, with TRBD1 matching 8 bases. CDR3 sequence reads: CASSGQTGDTEAFF. The DNA of the CDR3 is TGTGCCAGCAGCGGACAGACAGGGGACACTGAAGCTTTCTTT.